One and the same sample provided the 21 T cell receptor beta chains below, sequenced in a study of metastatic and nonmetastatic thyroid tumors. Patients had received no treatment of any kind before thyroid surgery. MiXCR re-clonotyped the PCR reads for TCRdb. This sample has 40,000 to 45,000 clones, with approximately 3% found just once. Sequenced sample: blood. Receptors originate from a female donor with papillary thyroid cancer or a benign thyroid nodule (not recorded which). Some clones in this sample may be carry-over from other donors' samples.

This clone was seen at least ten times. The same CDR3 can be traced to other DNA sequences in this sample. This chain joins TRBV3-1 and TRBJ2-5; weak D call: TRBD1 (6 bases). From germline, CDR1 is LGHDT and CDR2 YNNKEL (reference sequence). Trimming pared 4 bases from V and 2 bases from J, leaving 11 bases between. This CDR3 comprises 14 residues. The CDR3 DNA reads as TGTGCCAGCAGCCTAAGAGGGGGACAAGAGACCCAGTACTTC. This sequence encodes CASSLRGGQETQYF.

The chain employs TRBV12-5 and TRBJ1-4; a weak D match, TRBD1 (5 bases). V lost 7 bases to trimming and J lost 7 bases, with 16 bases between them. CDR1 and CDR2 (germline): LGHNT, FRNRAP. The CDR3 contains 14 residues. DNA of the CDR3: TGTGCTAGTGCCTCTTCGGGGGATTCTGAAAAACTGTTTTTT. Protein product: CASASSGDSEKLFF.

The CDR3 nucleotides read TGTGCCAGCAGCCAACGGGGGGACCCAACTAAAGAGACCCAGTACTTC. It is translated as CASSQRGDPTKETQYF. The chain recombines TRBV6-1 with TRBJ2-5; 7 positions match TRBD2. The CDR3 totals 16 residues. The ends lost 6 bases at V and 3 bases at J; junction bases unmatched: 13. From germline, CDR1 is MNHNS and CDR2 SASEGT.

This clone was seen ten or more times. The CDR3: CASSPFSGGSTDTQYF. Here the CDR3 DNA reads TGTGCCAGCAGCCCCTTCTCGGGAGGGAGCACAGATACGCAGTATTTT. This chain joins TRBV3-1 and TRBJ2-3; 8 bases map to TRBD2. This CDR3 spans 16 amino acids. The germline V gene encodes CDR1 LGHDT and CDR2 YNNKEL (reference sequence). Unmatched junction bases numbered 6, after V lost 4 bases and J lost 0 bases.

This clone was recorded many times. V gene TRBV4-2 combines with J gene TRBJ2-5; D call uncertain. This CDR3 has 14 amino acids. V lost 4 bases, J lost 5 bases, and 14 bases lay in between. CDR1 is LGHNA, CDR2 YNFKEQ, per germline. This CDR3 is CASSPSPGAETQYF. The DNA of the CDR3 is TGTGCCAGCAGCCCCTCGCCGGGCGCGGAGACCCAGTACTTC.

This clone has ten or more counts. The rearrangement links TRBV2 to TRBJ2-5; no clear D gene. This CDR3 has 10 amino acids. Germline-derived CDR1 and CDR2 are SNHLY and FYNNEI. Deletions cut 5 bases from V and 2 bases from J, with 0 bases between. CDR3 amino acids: CASSQETQYF. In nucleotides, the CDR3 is TGTGCCAGCAGTCAAGAGACCCAGTACTTC.

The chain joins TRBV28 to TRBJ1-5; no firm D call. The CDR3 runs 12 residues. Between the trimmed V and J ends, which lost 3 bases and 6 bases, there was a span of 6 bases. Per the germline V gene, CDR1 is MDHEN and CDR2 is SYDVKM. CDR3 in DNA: TGTGCCAGCAGTTTTCTAGGTCAGCCCCAGCATTTT. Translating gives CASSFLGQPQHF. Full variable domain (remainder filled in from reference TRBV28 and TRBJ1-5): DVKVTQSSRYLVKRTGEKVFLECVQDMDHENMFWYRQDPGLGLRLIYFSYDVKMKEKGDIPEGYSVSREKKERFSLILESASTNQTSMYLCASSFLGQPQHFGDGTRLSIL.

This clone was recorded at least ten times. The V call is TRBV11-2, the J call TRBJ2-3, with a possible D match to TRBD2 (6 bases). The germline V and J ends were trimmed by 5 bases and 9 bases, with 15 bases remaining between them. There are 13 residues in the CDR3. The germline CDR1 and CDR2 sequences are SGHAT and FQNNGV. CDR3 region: CASSLRFRETQYF. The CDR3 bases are TGTGCCAGCAGCCTCCGTTTCCGGGAGACGCAGTATTTT.

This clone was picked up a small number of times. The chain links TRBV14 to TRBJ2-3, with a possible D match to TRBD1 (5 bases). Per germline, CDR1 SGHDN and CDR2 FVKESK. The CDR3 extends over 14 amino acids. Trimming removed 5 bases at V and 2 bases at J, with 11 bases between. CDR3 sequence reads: CASSWNRYTDTQYF. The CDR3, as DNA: TGTGCCAGCAGCTGGAACAGGTACACAGATACGCAGTATTTT.

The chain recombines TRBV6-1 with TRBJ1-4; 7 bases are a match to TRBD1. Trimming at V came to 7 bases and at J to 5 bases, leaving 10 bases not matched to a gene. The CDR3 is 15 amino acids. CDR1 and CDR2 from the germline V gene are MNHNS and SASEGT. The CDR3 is CASIRTTGQNEKLFF. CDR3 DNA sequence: TGTGCCAGCATAAGAACGACGGGACAGAATGAAAAACTGTTTTTT.

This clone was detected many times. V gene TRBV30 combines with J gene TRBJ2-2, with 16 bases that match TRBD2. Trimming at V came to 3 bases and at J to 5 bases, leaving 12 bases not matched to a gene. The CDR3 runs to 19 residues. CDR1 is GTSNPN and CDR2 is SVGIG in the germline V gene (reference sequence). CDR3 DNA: TGTGCCTGGAGATGGGGGGGGACTAGCGGGAGGGGAATGACCGGGGAGCTGTTTTTT. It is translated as CAWRWGGTSGRGMTGELFF.

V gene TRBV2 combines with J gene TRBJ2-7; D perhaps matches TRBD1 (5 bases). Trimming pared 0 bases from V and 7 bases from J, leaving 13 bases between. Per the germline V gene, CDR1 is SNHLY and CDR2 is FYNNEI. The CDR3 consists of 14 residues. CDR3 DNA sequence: TGTGCCAGCAGTGAAGCGGTAGGCACAGGAGAGCAGTACTTC. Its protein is CASSEAVGTGEQYF.

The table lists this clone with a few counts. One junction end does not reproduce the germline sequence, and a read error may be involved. The CDR3 here is CASSQVGRNSGDTIYF. DNA for the CDR3: TGTGCCAGCAGCCAAGTTGGGCGAAACTCTGGAGACACCATATATTTC. The rearrangement links TRBV4-2 to TRBJ1-3; D is unresolved. The CDR3 is made up of 16 amino acids. CDR1 and CDR2 from the germline V gene are LGHNA and YNFKEQ.

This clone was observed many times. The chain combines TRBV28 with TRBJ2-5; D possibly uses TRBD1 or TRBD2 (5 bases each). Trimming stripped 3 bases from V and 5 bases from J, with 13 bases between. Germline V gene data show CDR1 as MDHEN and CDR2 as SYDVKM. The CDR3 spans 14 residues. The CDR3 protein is CASSFSGSGETQYF. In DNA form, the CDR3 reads TGTGCCAGCAGTTTTTCGGGATCAGGGGAGACCCAGTACTTC.

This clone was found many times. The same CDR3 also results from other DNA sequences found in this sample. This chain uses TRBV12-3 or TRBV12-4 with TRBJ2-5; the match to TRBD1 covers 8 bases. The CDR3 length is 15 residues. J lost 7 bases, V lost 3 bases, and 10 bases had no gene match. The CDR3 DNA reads TGTGCCAGCAGTTTGGCGGACAGGGTGAAGGCGACCCAGTACTTC. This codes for CASSLADRVKATQYF.

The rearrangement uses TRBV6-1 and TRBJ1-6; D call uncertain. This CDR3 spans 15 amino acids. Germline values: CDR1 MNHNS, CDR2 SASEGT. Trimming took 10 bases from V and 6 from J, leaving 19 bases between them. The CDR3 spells CATRLAGAPNSPLHF. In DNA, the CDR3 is TGTGCCACCAGGCTCGCAGGCGCACCTAATTCACCCCTCCACTTT.

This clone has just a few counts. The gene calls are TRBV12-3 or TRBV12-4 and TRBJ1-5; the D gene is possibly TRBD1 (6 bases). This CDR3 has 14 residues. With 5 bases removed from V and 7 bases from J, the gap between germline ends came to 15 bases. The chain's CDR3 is CASSDHRQVQPQHF. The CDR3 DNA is TGTGCCAGCAGTGATCATCGACAGGTGCAGCCCCAGCATTTT.

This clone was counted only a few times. For the CDR3, the DNA is TGCAGTGCTAGACAAAACAGCGGAGGGGACAACTATGGCTACACCTTC. This gives the protein CSARQNSGGDNYGYTF. J is TRBJ1-2 and V is TRBV20-1; D perhaps matches TRBD1 (5 bases). Germline V gives CDR1 DFQATT, CDR2 SNEGSKA (reference sequence). V lost 2 bases and J 2 bases, leaving 18 bases between the germline ends. The CDR3 has 16 residues.

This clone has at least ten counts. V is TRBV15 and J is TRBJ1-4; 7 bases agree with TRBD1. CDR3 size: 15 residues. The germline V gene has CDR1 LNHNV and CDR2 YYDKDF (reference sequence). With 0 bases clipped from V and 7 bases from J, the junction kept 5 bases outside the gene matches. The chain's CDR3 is CATSRDFQGGEKLFF. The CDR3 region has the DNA TGTGCCACCAGCAGAGATTTCCAGGGGGGTGAAAAACTGTTTTTT. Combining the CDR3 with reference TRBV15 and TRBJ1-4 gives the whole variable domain DAMVIQNPRYQVTQFGKPVTLSCSQTLNHNVMYWYQQKSSQAPKLLFHYYDKDFNNEADTPDNFQSRRPNTSFCFLDIRSPGLGDTAMYLCATSRDFQGGEKLFFGSGTQLSVL.

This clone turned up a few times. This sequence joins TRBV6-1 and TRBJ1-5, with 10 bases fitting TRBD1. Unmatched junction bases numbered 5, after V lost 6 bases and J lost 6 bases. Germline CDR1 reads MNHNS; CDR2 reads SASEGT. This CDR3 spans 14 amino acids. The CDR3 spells CASSQGQGSQPQHF. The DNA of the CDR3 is TGTGCCAGCAGCCAGGGACAGGGGAGTCAGCCCCAGCATTTT.

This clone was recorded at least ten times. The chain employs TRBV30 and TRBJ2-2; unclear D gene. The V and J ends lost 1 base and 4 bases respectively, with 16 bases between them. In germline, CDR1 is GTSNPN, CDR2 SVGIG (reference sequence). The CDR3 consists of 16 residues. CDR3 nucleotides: TGTGCCTGGAGTGACCCCGCCGGGTCCATCACCGGGGAGCTGTTTTTT. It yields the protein CAWSDPAGSITGELFF.